This T cell receptor beta chain was recorded in a study of PD-L1 blockade in urothelial cancer (dated by TCRdb to 2016 to 2017). About the investigation overall: All patients started therapy around 2014 and received atezolizumab 1,200 mg intravenously every 3 weeks. The study was an exploratory multi-omic analysis of somatic, immune and clinical correlates of response to PD-L1 blockade with atezolizumab in urothelial cancer. Pretreatment blood TCR-seq was available for 30 or so patients, at least one posttreatment blood collection was obtained for around 25 patients, and tumor TCR-seq was available for around 25 patients. Pretreatment tumor samples, along with matched peripheral blood collected serially before and after atezolizumab treatment, underwent TCR sequencing. About nine tenths of the roughly 29 patients were identified as males with urothelial cancer of bladder origin, and a prior smoking history was reported by 18 of 29 patients. Whole exome sequencing and RNA sequencing of pretreatment tumors were performed alongside TCR sequencing in the same patients. Patients had an ECOG performance status of 0 or 1 and had received between 0 and 3 prior chemotherapy regimens. Durable clinical benefit was achieved by nine patients and was not achieved by 20 patients. Blood samples were analyzed at 3 weeks after treatment start (second dose) and at 6 weeks after treatment start. Durable clinical benefit was defined as a progression-free survival longer than 6 months, and TCR features were additionally tested against progression-free survival and overall survival. A median of roughly 140,000 T cells and tens of thousands of unique TCRs was obtained from blood samples, and a median clonality of around 0.08 was observed. What the authors observed across the whole study: Improved progression-free and overall survival was found to be associated with pretreatment peripheral blood TCR clonality below the median. At 3 weeks after the start of treatment, tumor-associated TCR clones in peripheral blood had expanded more in patients with durable benefit (n of about 22, p = 0.022). Small sample size (n of about 30) and many exploratory analyses mean the results are intended to be hypothesis-generating.

In the paper's terms, the time point label means: pretreatment peripheral blood. A cohort of roughly 30 patients with locally advanced or metastatic urothelial carcinoma, treated at Memorial Sloan Kettering on a trial protocol, was included. Peripheral blood mononuclear cells were collected from each patient pretreatment and during treatment, giving between 1 and 8 total time points per patient. The Qiagen DNeasy Blood extraction kit was used to purify genomic DNA from total PBMCs and tumor samples. PBMCs were collected pretreatment and during treatment, and were isolated and stored as previously described. A note on this clone: Its antigen target is currently unknown. No base quality values were provided; no much bigger clone lies one nucleotide off.

Synthetic TCR analog templates were spiked into each PCR to estimate absolute template abundance from read counts. Using the immunoSEQ assay, TCRbeta CDR3 regions were amplified from genomic DNA with bias-controlled V and J gene primers. Sequencing of rearranged TCRbeta segments was performed at approximately 20X coverage. In the paper's pipeline: Sequencing errors were corrected by clustering and CDR3s were annotated against IMGT to assign V, D and J genes. Out-of-frame and stop-codon sequences were excluded, and only productive TCRbeta rearrangements were used in downstream analyses. Clonality was computed as one minus Shannon entropy normalized by the log of the number of unique productive sequences. Clones differing between time points or between blood and tumor were identified by Fisher's exact test with Benjamini-Hochberg correction at adjusted p below 0.01. TCRdb carries this immuneACCESS record with in-frame sequences only. Its versions omit some clonotypes, under half of them owing to an unresolved V gene in the studies checked, with the rest unexplained. The V and J calls and the clone size are those of that table, but D and trimming were determined from the DNA. A total of about 52,000 clones appear in this sample, approximately 81% of them only once. The ten largest account for under 4.5% of the sample.

CDR1 and CDR2 were assigned from the germline V gene (reference sequence) as SGHNT and YYREEE. Inclusive of the bounding cysteine and phenylalanine, the CDR3 is 14 residues long. The kept DNA is CDR3 alone, 42 bases in frame from the first base. Trimming costs V 0 bases and J 1 base, and their ends lie 7 bases apart. The receptor's source is a man aged 65-85 years with urothelial cancer. This sample comprised PBMCs, obtained around atezolizumab (anti-PD-L1) treatment. The rearrangement joined TRBV5-4 to TRBJ1-1; 5 matching bases give a weak D call of TRBD1. At the DNA level, the sequence is TGTGCCAGCAGCTTGGTGGACAAGAACACTGAAGCTTTCTTT. This encodes CASSLVDKNTEAFF. Reference TRBV5-4 and TRBJ1-1 proteins supply the regions before and after the CDR3; the full variable domain is: ETGVTQSPTHLIKTRGQQVTLRCSSQSGHNTVSWYQQALGQGPQFIFQYYREEENGRGNFPPRFSGLQFPNYSSELNVNALELDDSALYLCASSLVDKNTEAFFGQGTRLTVV.